This T cell receptor (beta chain) was profiled in a study of shared clonotypes between healthy human individuals. The donors, all of them Caucasian adults, lived in Nashville, Tennessee. The study separated CD4+ cells into CD45RA+ naive and CD45RA-negative memory subsets. Study findings and constraints: Genetic and exposure-history diversity was limited by the few donors.

About 30,000 T cell genomes, or about 200 ng DNA, went into the sorted-subset replicate PCRs. Data came from immunoSEQ multiplex PCR; TCRdb stores just in-frame clones and leaves some out. The data contain approximately 530,000 clones, roughly 95% of them seen just once; the ten biggest clones take up approximately 0.067%. Note on this clone: Its cognate antigen is unknown. This sample also contains other DNA sequences that code for the same CDR3.

The CDR3 totals 15 residues. The germline V gene encodes CDR1 SGHRS and CDR2 YFSETQ. V shed 2 bases, J shed 0 bases, and the junction held 0 bases outside the gene matches. Material for sequencing was naive CD4+ T cells sorted from blood. Subset of the sample: CD45RA+ positively selected. The chain employs TRBV5-1 and TRBJ2-1; 9 positions agree with TRBD2. The source is a woman aged 25-40 years in good health. CDR3 bases: TGCGCCAGCAGCTTTAGCGGGAGCTCCTACAATGAGCAGTTCTTC. Amino acids: CASSFSGSSYNEQFF.